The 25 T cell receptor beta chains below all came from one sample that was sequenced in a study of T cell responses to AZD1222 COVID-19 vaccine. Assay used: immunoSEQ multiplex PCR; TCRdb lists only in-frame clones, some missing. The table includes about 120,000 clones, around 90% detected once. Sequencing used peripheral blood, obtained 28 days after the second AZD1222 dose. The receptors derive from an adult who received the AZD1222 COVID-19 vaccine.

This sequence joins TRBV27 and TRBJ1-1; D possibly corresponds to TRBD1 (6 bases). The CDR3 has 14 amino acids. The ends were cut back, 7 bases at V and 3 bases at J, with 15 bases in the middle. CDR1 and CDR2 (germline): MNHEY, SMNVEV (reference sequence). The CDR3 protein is CASKPYRVHTEAFF. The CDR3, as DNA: TGTGCCAGCAAACCATACAGGGTGCACACTGAAGCTTTCTTT.

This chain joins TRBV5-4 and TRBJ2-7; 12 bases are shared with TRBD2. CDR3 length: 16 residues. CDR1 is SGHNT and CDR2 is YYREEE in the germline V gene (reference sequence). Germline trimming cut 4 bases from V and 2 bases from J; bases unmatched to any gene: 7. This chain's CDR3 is CASSRDPSGGAYEQYF. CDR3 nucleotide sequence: TGTGCCAGCAGCCGAGATCCTAGCGGGGGGGCCTACGAGCAGTACTTC.

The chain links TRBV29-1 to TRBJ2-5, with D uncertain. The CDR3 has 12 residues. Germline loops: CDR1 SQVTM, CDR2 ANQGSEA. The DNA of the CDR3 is TGCAGTGCCGGTTCACCCCAAGAGACCCAGTACTTC. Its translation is CSAGSPQETQYF.

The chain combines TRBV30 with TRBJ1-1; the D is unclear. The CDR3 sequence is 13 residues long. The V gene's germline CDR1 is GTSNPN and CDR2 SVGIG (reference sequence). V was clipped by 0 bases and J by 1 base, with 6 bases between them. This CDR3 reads CAWSVSENTEAFF. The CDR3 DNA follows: TGTGCCTGGAGTGTATCGGAGAACACTGAAGCTTTCTTT.

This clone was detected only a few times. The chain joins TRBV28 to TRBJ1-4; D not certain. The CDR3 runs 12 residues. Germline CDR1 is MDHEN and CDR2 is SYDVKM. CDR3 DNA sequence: TGTGCTACTGCTGGGTCGGGTGAAAAACTGTTTTTT. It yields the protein CATAGSGEKLFF.

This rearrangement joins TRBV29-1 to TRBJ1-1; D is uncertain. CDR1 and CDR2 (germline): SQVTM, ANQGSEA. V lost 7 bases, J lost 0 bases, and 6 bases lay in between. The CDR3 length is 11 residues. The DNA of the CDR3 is TGCAGCGCCATGATGAACACTGAAGCTTTCTTT. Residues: CSAMMNTEAFF.

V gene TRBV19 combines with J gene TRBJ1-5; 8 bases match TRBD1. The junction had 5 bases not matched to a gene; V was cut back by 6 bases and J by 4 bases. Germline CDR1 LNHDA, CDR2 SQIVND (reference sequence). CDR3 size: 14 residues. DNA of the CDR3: TGTGCCAGTAGGGACAGGGTGAGTAATCAGCCCCAGCATTTT. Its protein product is CASRDRVSNQPQHF. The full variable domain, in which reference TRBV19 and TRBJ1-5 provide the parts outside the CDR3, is DGGITQSPKYLFRKEGQNVTLSCEQNLNHDAMYWYRQDPGQGLRLIYYSQIVNDFQKGDIAEGYSVSREKKESFPLTVTSAQKNPTAFYLCASRDRVSNQPQHFGDGTRLSIL.

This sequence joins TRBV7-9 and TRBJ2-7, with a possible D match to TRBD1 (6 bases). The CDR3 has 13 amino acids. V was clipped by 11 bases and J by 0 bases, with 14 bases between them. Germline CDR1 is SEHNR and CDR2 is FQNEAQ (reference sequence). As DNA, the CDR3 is TGTGCCGGTAGTAGGGGGTACTCCTACGAGCAGTACTTC. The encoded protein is CAGSRGYSYEQYF.

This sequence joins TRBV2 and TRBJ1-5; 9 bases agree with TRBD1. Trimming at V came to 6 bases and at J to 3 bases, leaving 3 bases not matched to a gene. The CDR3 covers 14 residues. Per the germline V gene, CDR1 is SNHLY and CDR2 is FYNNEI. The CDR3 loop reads CASRWTGVNQPQHF. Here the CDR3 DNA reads TGTGCCAGCAGGTGGACAGGGGTCAATCAGCCCCAGCATTTT.

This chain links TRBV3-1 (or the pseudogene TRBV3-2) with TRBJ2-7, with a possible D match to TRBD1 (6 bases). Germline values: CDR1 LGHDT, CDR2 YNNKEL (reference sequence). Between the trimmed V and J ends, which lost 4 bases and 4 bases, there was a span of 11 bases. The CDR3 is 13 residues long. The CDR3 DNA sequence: TGTGCCAGCAGCCTTACGAGGGGGTACGAGCAGTACTTC. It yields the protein CASSLTRGYEQYF.

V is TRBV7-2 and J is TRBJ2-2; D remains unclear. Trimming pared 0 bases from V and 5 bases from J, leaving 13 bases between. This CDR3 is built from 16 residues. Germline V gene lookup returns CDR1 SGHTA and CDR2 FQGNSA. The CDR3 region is CASSLATSTKTGELFF. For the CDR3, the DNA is TGTGCCAGCAGCTTAGCGACCTCAACCAAGACCGGGGAGCTGTTTTTT.

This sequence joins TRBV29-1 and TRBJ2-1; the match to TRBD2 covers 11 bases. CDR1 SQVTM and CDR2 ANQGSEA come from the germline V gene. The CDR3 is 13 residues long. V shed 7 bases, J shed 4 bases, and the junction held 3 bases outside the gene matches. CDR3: CSALAGDYNEQFF. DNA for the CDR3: TGCAGCGCACTAGCGGGGGATTACAATGAGCAGTTCTTC.

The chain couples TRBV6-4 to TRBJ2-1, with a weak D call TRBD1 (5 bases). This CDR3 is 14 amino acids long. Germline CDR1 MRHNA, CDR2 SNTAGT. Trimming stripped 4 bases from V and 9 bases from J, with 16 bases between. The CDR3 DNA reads TGTGCCAGCAGTGCGGGCAGGGCCAGTGGTGAGCAGTTCTTC. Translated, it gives CASSAGRASGEQFF.

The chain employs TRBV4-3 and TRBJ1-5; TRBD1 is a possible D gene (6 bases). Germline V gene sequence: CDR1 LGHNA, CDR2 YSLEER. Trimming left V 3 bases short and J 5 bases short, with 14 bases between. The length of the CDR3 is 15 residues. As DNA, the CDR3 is TGCGCCAGCAGCCAGGACCGGGACACCTATCAGCCCCAGCATTTT. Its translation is CASSQDRDTYQPQHF.

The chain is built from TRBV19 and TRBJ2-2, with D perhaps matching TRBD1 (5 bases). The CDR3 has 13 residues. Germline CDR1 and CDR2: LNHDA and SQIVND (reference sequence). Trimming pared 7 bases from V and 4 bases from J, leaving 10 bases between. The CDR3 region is CASTAGLTGELFF. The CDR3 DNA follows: TGTGCCAGTACCGCAGGGCTCACCGGGGAGCTGTTTTTT.

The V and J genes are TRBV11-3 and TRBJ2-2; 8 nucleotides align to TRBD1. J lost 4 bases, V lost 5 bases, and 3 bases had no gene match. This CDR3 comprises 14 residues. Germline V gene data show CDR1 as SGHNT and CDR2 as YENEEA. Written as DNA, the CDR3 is TGTGCCAGCAGCATTACAGGGGGCACCGGGGAGCTGTTTTTT. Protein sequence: CASSITGGTGELFF.

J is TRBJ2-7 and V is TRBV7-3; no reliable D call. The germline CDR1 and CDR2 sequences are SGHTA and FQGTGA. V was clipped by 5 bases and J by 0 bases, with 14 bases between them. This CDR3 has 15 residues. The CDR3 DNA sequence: TGTGCCAGCAGCGCCAACGTCGGCCTCTCCTACGAGCAGTACTTC. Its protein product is CASSANVGLSYEQYF.

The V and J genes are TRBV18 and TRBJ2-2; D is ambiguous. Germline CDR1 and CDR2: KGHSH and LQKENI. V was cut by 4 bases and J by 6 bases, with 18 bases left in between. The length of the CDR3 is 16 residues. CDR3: CASSQQASRYPGELFF. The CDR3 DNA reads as TGTGCCAGCTCACAACAAGCATCAAGGTACCCCGGGGAGCTGTTTTTT.

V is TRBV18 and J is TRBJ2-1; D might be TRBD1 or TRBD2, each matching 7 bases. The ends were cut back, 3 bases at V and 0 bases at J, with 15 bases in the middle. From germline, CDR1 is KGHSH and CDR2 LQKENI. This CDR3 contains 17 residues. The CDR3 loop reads CASSPVRGGISYNEQFF. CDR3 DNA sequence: TGTGCCAGCTCACCCGTCAGGGGGGGTATCTCCTACAATGAGCAGTTCTTC.

The CDR3 sequence: CATQIGETQYF. CDR3 bases: TGTGCCACCCAGATTGGGGAGACCCAGTACTTC. The rearrangement links TRBV24-1 to TRBJ2-5, with D unclear. Germline assignment: CDR1 KGHDR and CDR2 SFDVKD. This CDR3 is built from 11 residues. The V end was cut by 9 bases, the J end by 5 bases, with 9 bases between.

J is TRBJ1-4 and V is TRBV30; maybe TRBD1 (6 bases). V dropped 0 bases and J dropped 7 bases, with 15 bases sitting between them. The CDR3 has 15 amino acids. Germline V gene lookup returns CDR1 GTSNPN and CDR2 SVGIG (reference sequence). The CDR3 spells CAWSVRTGYSEKLFF. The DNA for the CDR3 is TGTGCCTGGAGTGTTCGAACAGGGTATAGTGAAAAACTGTTTTTT. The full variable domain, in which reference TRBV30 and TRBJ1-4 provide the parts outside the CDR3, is SQTIHQWPATLVQPVGSPLSLECTVEGTSNPNLYWYRQAAGRGLQLLFYSVGIGQISSEVPQNLSASRPQDRQFILSSKKLLLSDSGFYLCAWSVRTGYSEKLFFGSGTQLSVL.

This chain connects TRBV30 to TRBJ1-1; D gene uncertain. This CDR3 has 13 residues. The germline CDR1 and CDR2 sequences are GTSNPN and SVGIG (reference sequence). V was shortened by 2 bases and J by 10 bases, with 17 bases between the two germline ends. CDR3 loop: CAWSSPAADPAFF. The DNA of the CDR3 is TGTGCCTGGAGTTCCCCGGCCGCGGATCCAGCTTTCTTT.

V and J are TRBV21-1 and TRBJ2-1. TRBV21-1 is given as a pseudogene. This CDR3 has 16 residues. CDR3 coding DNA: TGTGCCAGCAGTTCCTGGGAACTCGGGTCCTACAATGAGCAGTTCTTC. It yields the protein CASSSWELGSYNEQFF.

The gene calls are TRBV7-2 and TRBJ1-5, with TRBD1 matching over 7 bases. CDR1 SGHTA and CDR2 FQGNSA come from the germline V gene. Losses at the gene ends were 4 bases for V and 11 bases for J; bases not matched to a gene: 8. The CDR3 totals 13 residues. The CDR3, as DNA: TGTGCCAGCAGCTCCGCGGGACAGTCCGCCCAGCATTTT. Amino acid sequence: CASSSAGQSAQHF. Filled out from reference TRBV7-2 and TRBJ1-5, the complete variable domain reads GAGVSQSPSNKVTEKGKDVELRCDPISGHTALYWYRQSLGQGLEFLIYFQGNSAPDKSGLPSDRFSAERTGGSVSTLTIQRTQQEDSAVYLCASSSAGQSAQHFGDGTRLSIL.

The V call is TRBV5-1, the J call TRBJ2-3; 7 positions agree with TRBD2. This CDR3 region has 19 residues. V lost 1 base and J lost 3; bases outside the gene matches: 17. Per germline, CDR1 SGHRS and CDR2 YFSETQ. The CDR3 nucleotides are TGCGCCAGCAGCTTGTCCAGCGGGGCAAGTTCCCACAGAACAGATACGCAGTATTTT. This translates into CASSLSSGASSHRTDTQYF. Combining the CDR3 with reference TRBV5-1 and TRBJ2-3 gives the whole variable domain KAGVTQTPRYLIKTRGQQVTLSCSPISGHRSVSWYQQTPGQGLQFLFEYFSETQRNKGNFPGRFSGRQFSNSRSEMNVSTLELGDSALYLCASSLSSGASSHRTDTQYFGPGTRLTVL.